One sample yielded the 25 T cell receptor beta chains listed below, sequenced in a study of T cell responses to AZD1222 COVID-19 vaccine. Only in-frame clones appear in the TCRdb table, and some are missing; sequencing was by immunoSEQ multiplex PCR. Found here are over 110,000 clones, roughly 90% of them singletons; the top ten hold 2.5% to 3.5%. The sequencing here drew on peripheral blood, taken on day 0 of AZD1222 vaccination. The receptors shown here come from an adult in good health.

The rearrangement uses TRBV27 and TRBJ1-2, with a weak D call TRBD1 (5 bases). Trimming stripped 1 base from V and 3 bases from J, with 18 bases between. The CDR3 is 17 residues long. Looked up from germline, CDR1 is MNHEY and CDR2 is SMNVEV (reference sequence). In DNA, the CDR3 is TGTGCCAGCAGTTTATTACCCCGGGCCGCGGGGGACTATGGCTACACCTTC. Its translation is CASSLLPRAAGDYGYTF.

The V and J genes are TRBV7-2 and TRBJ2-7, with TRBD2 identical over 12 bases. Trimming took 1 base from V and 6 from J; bases not matched to a gene: 10. The V gene's germline CDR1 is SGHTA and CDR2 FQGNSA. The CDR3 runs 17 residues. The CDR3 sequence: CASSLGWASGRAGEQYF. The CDR3 DNA reads TGTGCCAGCAGCTTAGGCTGGGCTAGCGGGAGGGCCGGCGAGCAGTACTTC.

In DNA form, the CDR3 reads TGTGCCAGCAGCCAAGATGGGGCAGGGAGAGGCTACACCTTC. This gives the protein CASSQDGAGRGYTF. The chain uses TRBV3-1 (or the pseudogene TRBV3-2) and TRBJ1-2, with a tentative D call TRBD1 (5 bases). CDR1 is LGHDT, CDR2 YNNKEL, per germline (reference sequence). The CDR3 is made up of 14 amino acids. The ends were cut back, 0 bases at V and 8 bases at J, with 13 bases in the middle.

V and J are TRBV28 and TRBJ2-3, with a weak D call TRBD2 (5 bases). CDR1 is MDHEN, CDR2 SYDVKM, per germline. The CDR3 sequence is 16 residues long. The V gene lost 6 bases and the J gene lost 6 bases, with 22 bases spanning the gap. The CDR3, as DNA: TGTGCCAGCAGCTCTGGACTGGAAGCGTTTGCGGATACGCAGTATTTT. Its translation is CASSSGLEAFADTQYF.

The chain joins TRBV21-1 to TRBJ2-2; the table gives TRBD1 as D, unverified against the DNA. TRBV21-1 is described as a pseudogene. The CDR3 consists of 18 residues. The CDR3 region is CASSKAAGSGEDTGELFF. CDR3 DNA: TGTGCCAGCAGCAAAGCAGCCGGGTCAGGGGAAGACACCGGGGAGCTGTTTTTT.

The CDR3 reads CASSIPLAGADTQYF. CDR3 coding DNA: TGTGCCAGTAGTATCCCCCTAGCGGGAGCGGATACGCAGTATTTT. The chain has TRBV19 and TRBJ2-3, with 10 bases that match TRBD2. CDR1 LNHDA and CDR2 SQIVND come from the germline V gene (reference sequence). The CDR3 sequence is 15 residues long. Trimming cost V 3 bases and J 6 bases; bases outside gene matches: 6.

This clone was recorded a few times. This chain joins TRBV6-4 and TRBJ2-3, with a tentative D call TRBD2 (6 bases). The CDR3 consists of 15 residues. Trimming cost V 0 bases and J 6 bases, with 13 bases left between them. The germline V gene has CDR1 MRHNA and CDR2 SNTAGT. CDR3 sequence reads: CASSDSGRWADTQYF. The CDR3 nucleotides are TGTGCCAGCAGTGACTCCGGGAGATGGGCCGATACGCAGTATTTT.

The chain combines TRBV5-1 with TRBJ1-2; D may be TRBD1 (5 bases). The V end was cut by 4 bases, the J end by 14 bases, with 18 bases between. The CDR3 consists of 12 residues. Germline V gene data show CDR1 as SGHRS and CDR2 as YFSETQ. CDR3 amino acids: CASSPQGIAYTF. The CDR3 DNA follows: TGCGCCAGCAGCCCCCAGGGTATTGCGTATACCTTC.

This chain connects TRBV12-5 to TRBJ1-2; D unresolved. Trimming shortened V by 5 bases and J by 6 bases, and 13 bases separated the two germline ends. Per germline, CDR1 LGHNT and CDR2 FRNRAP. The CDR3 sequence is 13 residues long. CDR3 region: CASGPRGSDGYTF. The CDR3 region has the DNA TGTGCTAGTGGTCCCCGTGGTTCAGATGGCTACACCTTC. Together with reference TRBV12-5 and TRBJ1-2, the CDR3 gives the full variable domain: DARVTQTPRHKVTEMGQEVTMRCQPILGHNTVFWYRQTMMQGLELLAYFRNRAPLDDSGMPKDRFSAEMPDATLATLKIQPSEPRDSAVYFCASGPRGSDGYTFGSGTRLTVV.

This chain links TRBV5-5 with TRBJ1-1; D possibly corresponds to TRBD1 (5 bases). Germline V lookup: CDR1 SGHKS, CDR2 YYEKEE (reference sequence). The CDR3 loop spans 15 amino acids. V lost 1 base, J lost 5 bases, and 15 bases lay in between. CDR3 in DNA: TGTGCCAGCAGCTTGTTAGGGGAGGTGGGGACTGAAGCTTTCTTT. This gives the protein CASSLLGEVGTEAFF.

The rearrangement uses TRBV11-2 and TRBJ2-1; tentative D call: TRBD2 (5 bases). Deletions cut 2 bases from V and 7 bases from J, with 12 bases between. The CDR3 totals 14 residues. Looked up from germline, CDR1 is SGHAT and CDR2 is FQNNGV. The CDR3 DNA sequence: TGTGCCAGCAGCTTAATGAGGGCGGCTAATGAGCAGTTCTTC. This encodes CASSLMRAANEQFF.

The chain couples TRBV7-8 to TRBJ2-6; D remains unclear. V lost 3 bases and J lost 0, with 9 bases in between. The germline gives CDR1 SGHVS, CDR2 FQNEAQ. The CDR3 is 16 amino acids. The CDR3 spells CASSFPPASGANVLTF. The CDR3 DNA is TGTGCCAGCAGCTTCCCCCCAGCCTCTGGGGCCAACGTCCTGACTTTC.

This clone appeared once. The chain is built from TRBV7-8 and TRBJ2-1; D is perhaps TRBD2 (5 bases). This CDR3 region has 12 residues. With 4 bases removed from V and 9 bases from J, the gap between germline ends came to 10 bases. Looked up from germline, CDR1 is SGHVS and CDR2 is FQNEAQ. CDR3 region: CASSSSRGEQFF. The CDR3 DNA reads as TGTGCCAGCAGCTCCAGCCGGGGTGAGCAGTTCTTC. The entire variable domain, with the rest obtained from reference TRBV7-8 and TRBJ2-1, is as follows: GAGVSQSPRYKVAKRGQDVALRCDPISGHVSLFWYQQALGQGPEFLTYFQNEAQLDKSGLPSDRFFAERPEGSVSTLKIQRTQQEDSAVYLCASSSSRGEQFFGPGTRLTVL.

Written as DNA, the CDR3 is TGTGCCAGCAGCAATTGGAGGGGGCCAACCTACGAGCAGTACTTC. Translated, it gives CASSNWRGPTYEQYF. This rearrangement joins TRBV21-1 to TRBJ2-7; the table's TRBD1 call for D was not verified on the DNA. TRBV21-1 is a documented pseudogene. The CDR3 has 15 residues.

This clone has just one count. This chain joins TRBV7-2 and TRBJ1-6; 8 nucleotides agree with TRBD1. Germline trimming cut 5 bases from V and 9 bases from J; bases unmatched to any gene: 12. Germline V lookup: CDR1 SGHTA, CDR2 FQGNSA. The CDR3 spans 16 residues. CDR3 sequence reads: CASSPHRTGTGSPLHF. In DNA form, the CDR3 reads TGTGCCAGCAGCCCCCACCGGACAGGGACCGGTTCACCCCTCCACTTT.

The CDR3 protein is CASVRDNSYEQYF. The CDR3 nucleotides read TGTGCCAGCGTTCGGGACAACTCCTACGAGCAGTACTTC. V and J are TRBV2 and TRBJ2-7, with D perhaps TRBD1 (6 bases). CDR3 length equals 13 residues. Germline lookup yields CDR1 SNHLY and CDR2 FYNNEI. Trimming took off 8 bases at V and 0 bases at J, with 11 bases between the two ends.

V usage is TRBV29-1 and J usage is TRBJ2-7; D not resolved. The ends were cut back, 7 bases at V and 0 bases at J, with 10 bases in the middle. The CDR3 covers 12 residues. Looked up from germline, CDR1 is SQVTM and CDR2 is ANQGSEA. This CDR3 is CSGVGISYEQYF. The CDR3 region has the DNA TGCAGCGGCGTAGGGATCTCCTACGAGCAGTACTTC.

The rearrangement uses TRBV12-3 or TRBV12-4 and TRBJ2-1; unclear D gene. V lost 3 bases to trimming and J lost 6 bases, with 6 bases between them. The CDR3 length is 12 residues. The CDR3 here is CASSLNFNEQFF. The CDR3 DNA sequence: TGTGCCAGCAGTTTGAACTTCAATGAGCAGTTCTTC.

V gene TRBV10-3 combines with J gene TRBJ2-7; weak D call: TRBD1 (6 bases). V lost 6 bases and J 4 bases, leaving 10 bases between the germline ends. This CDR3 contains 12 residues. CDR1 is ENHRY, CDR2 SYGVKD, per germline. DNA of the CDR3: TGTGCCATCAGGGAGCAGGGGTACGAGCAGTACTTC. This codes for CAIREQGYEQYF.

This chain connects TRBV5-6 to TRBJ1-2; the D gene is possibly TRBD1 (5 bases). Germline V gene lookup returns CDR1 SGHDT and CDR2 YYEEEE. Trimming pared 2 bases from V and 8 bases from J, leaving 13 bases between. CDR3 length equals 13 residues. CDR3 sequence reads: CASSFLTVYGYTF. The CDR3 DNA sequence: TGTGCCAGCAGCTTCCTGACAGTCTACGGCTACACCTTC. Variable domain in full (rest from reference TRBV5-6 and TRBJ1-2): DAGVTQSPTHLIKTRGQQVTLRCSPKSGHDTVSWYQQALGQGPQFIFQYYEEEERQRGNFPDRFSGHQFPNYSSELNVNALLLGDSALYLCASSFLTVYGYTFGSGTRLTVV.

The chain recombines TRBV5-1 with TRBJ1-3; the D is unclear. The length of the CDR3 is 20 residues. Germline V gene data show CDR1 as SGHRS and CDR2 as YFSETQ. Between the trimmed V and J ends, which lost 3 bases and 0 bases, there was a span of 25 bases. As DNA, the CDR3 is TGCGCCAGCAGCTCCTCTCCTACCCGACGGCGCCCGGCCTCTGGAAACACCATATATTTT. Protein: CASSSSPTRRRPASGNTIYF.

The DNA for the CDR3 is TGTGCCAGCAGCCCCGCCAGGGTAAGCAATGAGCAGTTCTTC. Encoded protein: CASSPARVSNEQFF. V gene TRBV7-8 combines with J gene TRBJ2-1, with D possibly being TRBD1 (5 bases). From germline, CDR1 is SGHVS and CDR2 FQNEAQ. The CDR3 spans 14 residues. V lost 5 bases, J lost 6 bases, and 14 bases lay in between.

The chain uses TRBV7-3 and TRBJ2-2, with a tentative D call TRBD2 (5 bases). This CDR3 is 15 amino acids long. With 1 base removed from V and 3 bases from J, the gap between germline ends came to 9 bases. Germline lookup yields CDR1 SGHTA and CDR2 FQGTGA. CDR3 DNA sequence: TGTGCCAGCAGCTTAAAAGGAGCGGACACCGGGGAGCTGTTTTTT. Its translation: CASSLKGADTGELFF. The whole variable domain, remainder taken from reference TRBV7-3 and TRBJ2-2, is GAGVSQTPSNKVTEKGKYVELRCDPISGHTALYWYRQSLGQGPEFLIYFQGTGAADDSGLPNDRFFAVRPEGSVSTLKIQRTERGDSAVYLCASSLKGADTGELFFGEGSRLTVL.

This chain uses TRBV27 with TRBJ2-3; D perhaps matches TRBD1 (5 bases). The germline V gene encodes CDR1 MNHEY and CDR2 SMNVEV (reference sequence). This CDR3 spans 16 amino acids. The V gene lost 3 bases and the J gene lost 2 bases, with 15 bases spanning the gap. CDR3 sequence (DNA): TGTGCCAGCAGTTTTGAAGGCCAGGGAAACACAGATACGCAGTATTTT. Its protein product is CASSFEGQGNTDTQYF.

This CDR3 reads CASSRDSWGYTF. The CDR3 DNA reads as TGTGCCAGCAGCCGGGACAGTTGGGGCTACACCTTC. The V gene is TRBV7-2, the J gene TRBJ1-2, with 7 nucleotides matching TRBD1. The CDR3 has 12 residues. V shed 5 bases, J shed 8 bases, and the junction held 5 bases outside the gene matches. Germline CDR1 is SGHTA and CDR2 is FQGNSA.